These T cell receptor beta chains were read from a single sample in a study of CD8+ T cells in alopecia areata. Produced via immunoSEQ multiplex PCR; TCRdb's table is partial and in-frame only. Of around 100,000 clones in the sample, roughly three fifths are singletons; the top ten hold about 3.4%. This sample comprised CD4+ T cells sorted from blood, obtained at week 24, from a patient treated with tofacitinib. These receptor sequences come from a human donor with alopecia areata. CDR3s include the opening cysteine and the closing phenylalanine or tryptophan. The order of the fields is J gene, CDR3 length, clone size, D gene, V gene, CDR3 DNA, CDR3 protein. A D gene is named only where the DNA matches it firmly. Clone size is stated in some rows and not others, as once, few, many or a class when expanded.

>TRBJ1-1|13|few|-|TRBV30
TGTGCCTGGAGTGTAAGTTCTTGGGGAGAAGCTTTCTTT
CAWSVSSWGEAFF
>TRBJ1-1|13|-|-|TRBV4-3
TGCGCCAGCAGCCAAGATGGAGACACTGAAGCTTTCTTT
CASSQDGDTEAFF
>TRBJ1-1|13|-|-|TRBV2
TGTGCCAGCCTCCAGGGCATGAACACTGAAGCTTTCTTT
CASLQGMNTEAFF
>TRBJ2-5|12|few|-|TRBV29-1
TGCAGCGTCTCCAGGTCCGTGGAGACCCAGTACTTC
CSVSRSVETQYF
>TRBJ1-1|12|-|-|TRBV6-5
TGTGCCAGCAGACGGGAGGACACTGAAGCTTTCTTT
CASRREDTEAFF
>TRBJ2-7|17|few|TRBD1|TRBV5-1
TGCGCCAGCAGCTTGGGAAGTCCGGGACAGGCTAACTACGAGCAGTACTTC
CASSLGSPGQANYEQYF
>TRBJ1-1|14|once|-|TRBV30
TGTGCCTGGAGGAGCGGGCCCTGGGGCACTGAAGCTTTCTTT
CAWRSGPWGTEAFF
>TRBJ1-2|15|-|-|TRBV7-9
TGTGCCAGCAGCCTAGGGCAGCTCACCCTCTATGGCTACACCTTC
CASSLGQLTLYGYTF
>TRBJ2-1|11|-|TRBD2|TRBV30
TGTGCCTGGAGTAAGGGGACTAGCGAGTTCTTC
CAWSKGTSEFF
>TRBJ1-4|12|-|-|TRBV12-5
TGTGCTAGCTTGAGGGATGGGGAAAAACTGTTTTTT
CASLRDGEKLFF
>TRBJ1-2|14|-|-|TRBV19
TGTGCCAGTAGTCGACAGTCACAAGACTATGGCTACACCTTC
CASSRQSQDYGYTF
>TRBJ2-7|13|-|-|TRBV7-2
TGTGCCAGCAGCCAAAGGGGGGTCTACGAGCAGTACTTC
CASSQRGVYEQYF
>TRBJ2-2|15|few|-|TRBV7-2
TGTGCCAGCAGCTTAGCTGGTCTCGGCACCGGGGAGCTGTTTTTT
CASSLAGLGTGELFF
>TRBJ2-3|13|-|TRBD2|TRBV7-2
TGTGCCAGCACCCCGGCGGGGGGGTATACGCAGTATTTT
CASTPAGGYTQYF
>TRBJ1-1|10|-|-|TRBV20-1
TGCAGTGCGATGAACACTGAAGCTTTCTTT
CSAMNTEAFF
>TRBJ2-7|15|-|TRBD1|TRBV19
TGTGCCAGTAGTTCGACAGGGGTACAAATCTACGAGCAGTACTTC
CASSSTGVQIYEQYF
>TRBJ1-5|13|-|-|TRBV18
TGTGCCAGCCTAGAGGGGGTCAATCAGCCCCAGCATTTT
CASLEGVNQPQHF
>TRBJ2-5|15|-|-|TRBV6-1
TGTGCCAGCAGTGAAGCGCTGACTACTCAAGAGACCCAGTACTTC
CASSEALTTQETQYF
>TRBJ1-6|14|-|-|TRBV25-1
TGTGCCAGCAGTGTGGCAGGCTATAATTCACCCCTCCACTTT
CASSVAGYNSPLHF
>TRBJ1-2|12|-|-|TRBV5-1
TGCGCCAGCAGCTTTGGGCGGGATGGCTACACCTTC
CASSFGRDGYTF
>TRBJ2-1|18|-|TRBD2|TRBV30
TGTGCCTGGAGGCCATCCACCTCCGGGCGGGGGAACTACAATGAGCAGTTCTTC
CAWRPSTSGRGNYNEQFF
>TRBJ2-4|16|-|-|TRBV13
TGTGCCAGCAGCTTACGAGGGTTGGGGGCCAAAAACATTCAGTACTTC
CASSLRGLGAKNIQYF
>TRBJ1-6|12|-|-|TRBV6-5
TGTGCCAGCAGCCGAGGGTTGGGGCCCCTCCACTTT
CASSRGLGPLHF
>TRBJ2-2|13|-|-|TRBV11-2
TGTGCCAGCAGCTTATGGGGCACCGGGGAGCTGTTTTTT
CASSLWGTGELFF
>TRBJ1-2|13|-|-|TRBV30
TGTGCCTGGAGTACACAGGGAATCTCTGGCTACACCTTC
CAWSTQGISGYTF
>TRBJ1-1|12|once|-|TRBV29-1
TGCAGCGTAGGAGGGACGGGGACTGAAGCTTTCTTT
CSVGGTGTEAFF
>TRBJ1-5|15|-|-|TRBV6-6
TGTGCCAGCAGTTACACGGCCCAAGGCAATCAGCCCCAGCATTTT
CASSYTAQGNQPQHF
>TRBJ2-3|12|-|-|TRBV7-2
TGTGCCAGCAGCTCGTATACAGATACGCAGTATTTT
CASSSYTDTQYF
>TRBJ1-5|12|-|-|TRBV15
TGTGCCACCAGCAGAGATCCCGAGCCCCAGCATTTT
CATSRDPEPQHF
>TRBJ1-2|15|-|-|TRBV6-1
TGTGCCAGCAGTGAAGCCCACGGGGACCGCGGGGGCTACACCTTC
CASSEAHGDRGGYTF
>TRBJ2-1|15|few|-|TRBV5-1
TGCGCCAGCAGCTTGTCGGGGAGCTCCTACAATGAGCAGTTCTTC
CASSLSGSSYNEQFF
>TRBJ1-1|16|-|TRBD1|TRBV2
TGTGCCAGCAGAGCCGGGACAGCAAAAGTGAACACTGAAGCTTTCTTT
CASRAGTAKVNTEAFF
>TRBJ1-2|16|-|TRBD1|TRBV6-5
TGTGCCAGCAGTTACTCGGGACAGGGAGGTCTACGCGGCTACACCTTC
CASSYSGQGGLRGYTF
>TRBJ1-5|14|few|TRBD1|TRBV6-6
TGTGCCAGCACCGCGACAGGGGGCAATCAGCCCCAGCATTTT
CASTATGGNQPQHF
>TRBJ2-7|13|once|-|TRBV7-2
TGTGCCAGCAGCTACGCGGCCGATCGTAAGCAGTACTTC
CASSYAADRKQYF
>TRBJ1-1|13|-|-|TRBV7-8
TGTGCCAGCAGCTTAGGGTCGTACACTGAAGCTTTCTTT
CASSLGSYTEAFF
>TRBJ2-1|15|-|TRBD2|TRBV9
TGTGCCAGCAGCGCTAGCGGGGGGCCCTACAATGAGCAGTTCTTC
CASSASGGPYNEQFF
>TRBJ1-2|12|-|TRBD1|TRBV5-6
TGTGCCAGCGAGGACAGGGCACTCGGCTACACCTTC
CASEDRALGYTF
>TRBJ2-5|16|-|-|TRBV7-6
TGTGCCAGCAGCTTAATGACGGGGGCTATCCAAGAGACCCAGTACTTC
CASSLMTGAIQETQYF
>TRBJ2-5|15|-|-|TRBV4-3
TGCGCCAGCAGCCAGGGACGACTGAGACAAGAGACCCAGTACTTC
CASSQGRLRQETQYF
>TRBJ1-5|16|-|-|TRBV7-2
TGTGCCAGCAGCGAGCAAGGAGGGATTAGCAATCAGCCCCAGCATTTT
CASSEQGGISNQPQHF
>TRBJ2-5|11|-|-|TRBV10-2
TGCGCCGGGGGGGCCGGGGAGACCCAGTACTTC
CAGGAGETQYF
>TRBJ2-5|16|-|TRBD2|TRBV7-2
TGTGCCAGCAGCTACCTCAGCGGGGGGGCGTTGGAGACCCAGTACTTC
CASSYLSGGALETQYF
>TRBJ1-1|12|few|-|TRBV29-1
TGCAGCGTTGAAGAACAGAACACTGAAGCTTTCTTT
CSVEEQNTEAFF
>TRBJ2-7|16|-|-|TRBV25-1
TGTGCCAGCAGTGAAACCCCCAGGACCCCCGGTGACGAGCAGTACTTC
CASSETPRTPGDEQYF
>TRBJ2-5|12|-|-|TRBV29-1
TGCAGCGTTGTTAAGGGCCAAGAGACCCAGTACTTC
CSVVKGQETQYF
>TRBJ2-1|11|few|-|TRBV30
TGTGCCTGGCAGGCGAGGCATGAGCAGTTCTTC
CAWQARHEQFF
>TRBJ1-5|17|-|-|TRBV23-1
TGCGCCAGCAGTCAAGCCTGTTCGCCGGCAGAACATCAGCCCCAGCATTTT
CASSQACSPAEHQPQHF
>TRBJ2-7|11|-|-|TRBV29-1
TGCAGCGGCCGGACAAACTACGAGCAGTACTTC
CSGRTNYEQYF
>TRBJ2-2|15|-|-|TRBV4-1
TGCGCCAGCAGTCCAGGCAGATTCGCCACCGGGGAGCTGTTTTTT
CASSPGRFATGELFF
>TRBJ1-2|14|-|-|TRBV30
TGTGCCTGGAGTGTTAACCTTCTCGGTAGTGGCTACACCTTC
CAWSVNLLGSGYTF
>TRBJ2-3|15|few|-|TRBV5-4
TGTGCCAGCAGCTTGTTAAGACTTGGCACAGATACGCAGTATTTT
CASSLLRLGTDTQYF
>TRBJ1-2|15|-|-|TRBV5-1
TGCGCCAGCAGACGGGGAGGGAACAGCGGCTATGGCTACACCTTC
CASRRGGNSGYGYTF